This T cell receptor (beta chain) was sequenced for a study of T cells in localized non-small cell lung cancer. Study-level points and caveats: The appearance of a median approximately 55 of the top 100 tumor clones was seen in adjacent lung. Uninvolved adjacent lung had higher T cell clonality than tumor and all other tissues. Higher T cell density in the blood was associated with longer overall survival, whereas higher adjacent-lung clonality associated with shorter survival.

TCRdb's table, derived via immunoSEQ multiplex PCR, lists solely in-frame clones and lacks some. Of about 77,000 clones listed, roughly 91% are singletons. Trimming cost V 5 bases and J 6 bases; bases outside gene matches: 9. The CDR3 runs to 14 residues. Germline V CDR1 and CDR2: MNHEY, SVGAGI. This clone has more than one count but fewer than ten. The antigen remains unidentified. This receptor was obtained from a woman aged 40 to 75 with stage I squamous cell lung carcinoma. The sequenced sample was peripheral blood, obtained before any cancer treatment. J is TRBJ1-2 and V is TRBV6-5; 7 bases fit TRBD1. CDR3 in DNA: TGTGCCAGCAGTCCGGGACAGACGAGTCATGGCTACACCTTC. Its translation is CASSPGQTSHGYTF.